This paragraph covers one T cell receptor (beta chain) sequence. The antigen this receptor binds is unknown. At one end the junction does not follow the germline gene, possibly because of a read error. The read falls 3 residues short of the CDR3 end, and the missing part is taken from the germline J gene. These data originate in a study of T cells in women clearing cervical HPV infection (dated by TCRdb to about 2018). The study in broad terms: Cases were about 25 women with histologically confirmed HPV16-related CIN3 or worse, including a couple of invasive cancers. Cases had a median age of around 34 years compared with 37 to 40 for controls, and baseline characteristics showed no significant differences between the groups. Controls were around 23 women whose single incident HPV16 infection cleared within 12 months without precancer or cancer developing. Since only a few of the women had HLA typing available, the possibility that HLA type was acting as a confounder could not be ruled out. Case blood was taken at the visit when the lesion was first identified, whereas control blood was taken when infection was no longer detected. Among cases, blood sampling came a median of roughly 150 days after lesion detection, with an interquartile range of roughly 85 to 200 days. Cases were matched to controls by age within five years and by the year the sample was collected. The parent cohort enrolled 10,000 or so women aged 18 or older in Guanacaste, Costa Rica, during about 1992 to 1995 and followed them for less than 9 years. This exploratory proof-of-principle case-control study, nested within the Guanacaste HPV Natural History Study in Costa Rica, compared TCR repertoires among women with different cervical HPV16 outcomes. Five blinded duplicates per group were added as quality controls, giving about 60 samples: about 50 participants and roughly ten replicates.

Overall study outcomes, separate from this receptor: Whether associations preceded infection or resulted from infection could not be shown with the cross-sectional design, and effector/memory subsets and HPV-specific T cells were not isolated. Across sequencing depths, CIN3+ cases showed significantly higher TCR repertoire richness than controls, but evenness did not differ between the groups. T-cell numbers per sample were unknown, so richness differences could reflect varying T-cell content rather than repertoire biology. TRBV6-7 relative abundance was lower in cases than in controls (about 0.099% versus 0.17%; Bonferroni P = 0.0008). Cases were distinguished from controls with an estimated AUC of around 0.85 by random forest classifiers combining richness and V gene abundances.

Every participant had a single incident cervical HPV16 infection, and women with prevalent HPV16 infections were excluded. Cervical HPV DNA was detected by MY09/MY11 PCR and genotyped by dot-blot hybridization. Around 16 mL of heparinized blood was centrifuged, after which the buffy coat was aliquoted, frozen at -30 degrees C, and then stored at -80 degrees C. QIAGEN kits were used to extract genomic DNA from the buffy coat specimens. TCR beta CDR3 regions were amplified by multiplex PCR using the immunoSEQ assay from an average of about 1,200 ng genomic DNA per sample. The assay corrected primer bias using a complete synthetic TCR repertoire to establish an amplification baseline. The amplicons were sequenced on the Illumina platform. The source study handled its data this way. Sequences were error-corrected by clustering with frequency ratios and a modified nearest-neighbor algorithm, then analyzed in the immunoSEQ Analyzer with IMGT gene definitions. At each rarefaction depth, TCR richness and evenness were averaged across 20 rarefaction repeats, and any sample with fewer sequences than the depth was left out. Wilcoxon rank sum tests with FDR correction were used to compare relative abundances of V, D and J genes between the groups. An intraclass correlation of 95% to 97% for TCR richness and an average of around 82% across 65 or so gene segments were obtained from the blinded duplicates. TCRdb obtained this table from immuneACCESS and retained in-frame rearrangements with V and J assigned. These tables miss some clones; where compared with another copy, unresolved V genes account for less than half of the shortfall, and the remainder is unexplained. V, J and clone size were drawn from that table, and D and trimming were deduced from the DNA. The sample table holds some 25,000 clones. Of the sample, 3.5% to 4.5% is held by the ten largest clones.

There are 12 amino acids in the CDR3, from cysteine to phenylalanine inclusive. Of the CDR3's DNA, 27 bases were read; they are in frame from base 1. CDR1 and CDR2 were assigned from the germline V gene as KGHSH and LQKENI. Material: blood buffy coat. This receptor was obtained from a woman aged 18 to 75 with a cervical HPV16 infection that either progressed to CIN3+ or cleared (not recorded which). The V gene is TRBV18 and the J gene is TRBJ2-3, with the D gene not confidently named. CDR3 region: CASSPLTETQYF. CDR3 bases read: TGTGCCAGCTCACCCCTTACAGAGACG. Full variable domain (CDR3 extended with the reference TRBV18 and TRBJ2-3 proteins): NAGVMQNPRHLVRRRGQEARLRCSPMKGHSHVYWYRQLPEEGLKFMVYLQKENIIDESGMPKERFSAEFPKEGPSILRIQQVVRGDSAAYFCASSPLTETQYFGPGTRLTVL.